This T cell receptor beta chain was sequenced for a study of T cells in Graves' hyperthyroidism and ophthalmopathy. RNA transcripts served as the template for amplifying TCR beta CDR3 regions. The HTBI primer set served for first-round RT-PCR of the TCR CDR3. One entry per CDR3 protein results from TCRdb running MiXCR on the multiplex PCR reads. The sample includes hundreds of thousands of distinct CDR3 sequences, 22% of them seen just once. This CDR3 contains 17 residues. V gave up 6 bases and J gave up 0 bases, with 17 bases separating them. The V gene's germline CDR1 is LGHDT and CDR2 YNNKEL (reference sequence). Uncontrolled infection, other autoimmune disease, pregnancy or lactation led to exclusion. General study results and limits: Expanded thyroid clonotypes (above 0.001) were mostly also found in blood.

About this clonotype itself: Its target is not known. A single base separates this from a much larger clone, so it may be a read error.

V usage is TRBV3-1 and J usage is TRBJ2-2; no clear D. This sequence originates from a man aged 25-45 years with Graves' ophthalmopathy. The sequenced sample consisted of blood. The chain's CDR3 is CASSGARYPPNTGELFF. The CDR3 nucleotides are TGTGCCAGCAGTGGCGCAAGATATCCTCCGAACACCGGGGAGCTGTTTTTT.